The 8 T cell receptor beta chains below come from one sample, sequenced in a study of a mutant IDH1 vaccine in newly diagnosed glioma. Method: immunoSEQ multiplex PCR; TCRdb's copy keeps in-frame clones and lacks some. Among tens of thousands of clones, approximately 88% were seen once, and the ten largest hold less than 15%. These receptors have no known antigen. Time point reported: week 35, safety follow-up. Vaccinated patients received 300 ug of mutant IDH1 20-mer peptide per dose, with topical imiquimod. The sample in question was PBMCs, obtained from a glioma patient whose treatment included an IDH1 peptide vaccine. The origin of the receptors is a man aged 18 to 30 with glioma.

The CDR3 DNA follows: TGCAGCGTTGGGAAGGGACAGCCGTTTTATGGCTACACCTTC. Its protein is CSVGKGQPFYGYTF. The chain has TRBV29-1 and TRBJ1-2; 7 nucleotides match TRBD1. Trimming removed 4 bases from V and 5 bases from J; junction bases left unmatched: 10. The CDR3 is made up of 14 amino acids. Per the germline V gene, CDR1 is SQVTM and CDR2 is ANQGSEA.

This chain connects TRBV19 to TRBJ2-7; possibly TRBD1 or TRBD2 for D (7 bases each). Trimming left V 5 bases short and J 2 bases short, with 16 bases between. This CDR3 contains 15 residues. From germline, CDR1 is LNHDA and CDR2 SQIVND (reference sequence). The CDR3 sequence: CASSAAGGGPYEQYF. DNA of the CDR3: TGTGCCAGTAGTGCCGCAGGGGGGGGGCCCTACGAGCAGTACTTC. Looking up the rest from reference TRBV19 and TRBJ2-7 gives the full variable domain: DGGITQSPKYLFRKEGQNVTLSCEQNLNHDAMYWYRQDPGQGLRLIYYSQIVNDFQKGDIAEGYSVSREKKESFPLTVTSAQKNPTAFYLCASSAAGGGPYEQYFGPGTRLTVT.

V usage is TRBV9 and J usage is TRBJ1-4; D unclear. This CDR3 contains 13 residues. V was pared by 3 bases and J by 8 bases, with 11 bases between. Germline V gene data show CDR1 as SGDLS and CDR2 as YYNGEE. The CDR3 region has the DNA TGTGCCAGCAGCGCGGACCCGTACGAAAAACTGTTTTTT. Its translation is CASSADPYEKLFF. Full variable domain (remainder filled in from reference TRBV9 and TRBJ1-4): DSGVTQTPKHLITATGQRVTLRCSPRSGDLSVYWYQQSLDQGLQFLIQYYNGEERAKGNILERFSAQQFPDLHSELNLSSLELGDSALYFCASSADPYEKLFFGSGTQLSVL.

This chain connects TRBV15 to TRBJ2-1; 10 nucleotides match TRBD2. Germline CDR1 reads LNHNV; CDR2 reads YYDKDF (reference sequence). Trimming removed 3 bases from V and 5 bases from J; junction bases left unmatched: 4. The CDR3 covers 15 residues. The DNA for the CDR3 is TGTGCCACCAGCAGCGGACTAGCGGAAAACAATGAGCAGTTCTTC. Its translation is CATSSGLAENNEQFF.

The V gene is TRBV7-2, the J gene TRBJ1-5; a possible D gene is TRBD1 (5 bases). The V gene's germline CDR1 is SGHTA and CDR2 FQGNSA. The CDR3 loop spans 14 amino acids. V was trimmed by 5 bases and J by 6 bases, leaving 14 bases between them. Written as DNA, the CDR3 is TGTGCCAGCAGCACCCAGACAGTCCGTCAGCCCCAGCATTTT. This gives the protein CASSTQTVRQPQHF.

The chain employs TRBV30 and TRBJ1-6; D is undetermined. This CDR3 contains 14 residues. The V end was cut by 0 bases, the J end by 5 bases, with 8 bases between. The V gene's germline CDR1 is GTSNPN and CDR2 SVGIG (reference sequence). The CDR3 spells CAWSVPFDNSPLHF. The CDR3 nucleotides read TGTGCCTGGAGTGTACCCTTTGATAATTCACCCCTCCACTTT.

This chain connects TRBV5-1 to TRBJ1-1; D is uncertain. Germline lookup yields CDR1 SGHRS and CDR2 YFSETQ. The V end lost 0 bases, the J end lost 0 bases, and 6 bases lay between the germline ends. The CDR3 runs to 14 residues. The CDR3: CASSLGQMNTEAFF. The CDR3 DNA is TGCGCCAGCAGCTTGGGGCAAATGAACACTGAAGCTTTCTTT.

The J gene is TRBJ2-3, the V gene TRBV6-6, with TRBD2 matching 13 bases. After removal of 7 bases from V and 6 bases from J, the junction contained 4 bases not matched to a gene. The CDR3 has 14 amino acids. Germline V gene lookup returns CDR1 MNHNY and CDR2 SVGAGI (reference sequence). The CDR3 DNA reads TGTGCCAGCATCCCGGGACTAGCGGGGGATACGCAGTATTTT. Translated, it gives CASIPGLAGDTQYF.